This T cell receptor beta chain was recorded in a study of CD8+CD57+ T cells in acquired aplastic anemia (dated by TCRdb to the late 2010s). About the investigation overall: DNA extracted from sorted CD4+ and CD8+ cells had a mean of approximately 3.5 ug, with a range of roughly 0.2 to 27.4 ug. A CD8+CD57+ expansion meant a frequency higher than the mean frequency seen in healthy subjects.

On the study overall, not on this receptor specifically: No significant difference in CD8+ Simpson's diversity was found between patients and healthy controls (P=0.060). Some 31 CD8+ CDR3 sequences were shared between patients and controls but appeared highly expressed in patients and within their immunodominant clones.

About this clonotype itself: It has no known antigen specificity. No much larger clone is present one base from it, and per-base qualities are unavailable.

Expansion of CD8+CD57+ cells had been shown by flow cytometry in the patients chosen for sequencing. Every patient had severe acquired aplastic anemia, diagnosed using the International Study of Aplastic Anemia and Agranulocytosis and Camitta criteria. No therapy had been received by the patients at the time of blood sampling. The study deep-sequenced TCR repertoires of sorted CD4+ and CD8+ blood T cells from severe aplastic anemia patients and healthy subjects. Patients were enrolled in the USA under clinicaltrials.gov protocols 00001620, 01623167, 00001397, 00071045, 00081523 and 00961064. Ficoll-Paque density gradient centrifugation was used to isolate peripheral blood mononuclear cells. Before DNA extraction, CD4+ and CD8+ T cells were sorted by FACS or by magnetic beads. The CDR3 runs 13 residues from the cysteine to the phenylalanine. Just CDR3 DNA is preserved here, 39 bases in frame from base 1. CDR1 and CDR2 are drawn from the germline V gene (reference sequence): WNHNN, SYGVQD. Trimming costs V 4 bases and J 7 bases, and their ends lie 11 bases apart.

Genomic DNA served as template for TCR beta VDJ combination and CDR3 sequence profiling. An Illumina HiSeq 2000 was used for TCR repertoire sequencing. The original methods were these. Repertoires were assessed using TRBV/TRBJ rearrangement plots, CDR3 size and DJ length profiles, and Simpson's diversity index. The immunodominant clone was defined as the most abundant DNA sequence in deep sequencing data. CDR3 amino acid sequences were checked for sharing between subjects and were compared against published repertoires and the VDJdb database. The public reads were run again by TCRdb, first through fastp at Q25 and then through MiXCR, and only productive beta chains were kept. Records with the same CDR3 protein are collapsed into one entry carrying the most frequent genes and DNA. The V and J calls follow TCRdb's processing rather than the paper's. The table for this sample lists under 500,000 distinct CDR3 sequences; roughly 34% of them were counted only once. The ten largest clones add up to about 0.8% of the sample.

Recombination joined TRBV10-1 with TRBJ2-1; TRBD1 could be the D gene, as 5 bases match. The clonotype comes from a human donor with aplastic anemia. Specimen: sorted CD4+, CD8+, or CD8+CD57+ T cells (not recorded which) from PBMCs. The CDR3 region reads CASSAVGENEQFF. The nucleotide sequence reads as follows: TGCGCCAGCAGTGCGGTAGGGGAAAATGAGCAGTTCTTC.